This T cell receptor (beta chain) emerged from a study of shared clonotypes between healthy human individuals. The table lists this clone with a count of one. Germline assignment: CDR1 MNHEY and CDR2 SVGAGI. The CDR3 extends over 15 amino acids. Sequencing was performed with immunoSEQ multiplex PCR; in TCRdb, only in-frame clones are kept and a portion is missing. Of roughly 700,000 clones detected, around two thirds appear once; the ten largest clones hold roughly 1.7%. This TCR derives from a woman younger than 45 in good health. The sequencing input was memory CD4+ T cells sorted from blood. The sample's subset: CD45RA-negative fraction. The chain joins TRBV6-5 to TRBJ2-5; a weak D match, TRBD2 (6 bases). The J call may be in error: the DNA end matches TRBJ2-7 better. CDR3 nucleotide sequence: TGTGCCAGCAGCCACGACTCCCAGGGAGGCTACGAGCAGTACTTC. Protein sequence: CASSHDSQGGYEQYF.